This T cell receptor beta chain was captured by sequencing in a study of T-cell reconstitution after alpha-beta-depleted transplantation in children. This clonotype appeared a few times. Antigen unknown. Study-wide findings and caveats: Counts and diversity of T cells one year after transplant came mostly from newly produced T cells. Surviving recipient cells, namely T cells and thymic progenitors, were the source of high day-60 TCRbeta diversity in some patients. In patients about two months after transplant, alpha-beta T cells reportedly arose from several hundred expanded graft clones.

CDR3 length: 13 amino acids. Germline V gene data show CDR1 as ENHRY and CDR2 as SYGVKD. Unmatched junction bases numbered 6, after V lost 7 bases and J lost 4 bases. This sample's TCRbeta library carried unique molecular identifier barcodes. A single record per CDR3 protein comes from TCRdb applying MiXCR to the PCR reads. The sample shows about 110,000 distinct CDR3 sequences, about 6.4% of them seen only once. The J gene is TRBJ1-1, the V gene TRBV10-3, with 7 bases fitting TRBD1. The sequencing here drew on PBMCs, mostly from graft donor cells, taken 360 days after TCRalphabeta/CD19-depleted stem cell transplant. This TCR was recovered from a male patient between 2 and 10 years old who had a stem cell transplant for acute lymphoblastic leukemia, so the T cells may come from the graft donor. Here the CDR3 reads CAITTGAGTEAFF. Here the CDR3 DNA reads TGTGCCATCACTACAGGGGCGGGCACTGAAGCTTTCTTT.